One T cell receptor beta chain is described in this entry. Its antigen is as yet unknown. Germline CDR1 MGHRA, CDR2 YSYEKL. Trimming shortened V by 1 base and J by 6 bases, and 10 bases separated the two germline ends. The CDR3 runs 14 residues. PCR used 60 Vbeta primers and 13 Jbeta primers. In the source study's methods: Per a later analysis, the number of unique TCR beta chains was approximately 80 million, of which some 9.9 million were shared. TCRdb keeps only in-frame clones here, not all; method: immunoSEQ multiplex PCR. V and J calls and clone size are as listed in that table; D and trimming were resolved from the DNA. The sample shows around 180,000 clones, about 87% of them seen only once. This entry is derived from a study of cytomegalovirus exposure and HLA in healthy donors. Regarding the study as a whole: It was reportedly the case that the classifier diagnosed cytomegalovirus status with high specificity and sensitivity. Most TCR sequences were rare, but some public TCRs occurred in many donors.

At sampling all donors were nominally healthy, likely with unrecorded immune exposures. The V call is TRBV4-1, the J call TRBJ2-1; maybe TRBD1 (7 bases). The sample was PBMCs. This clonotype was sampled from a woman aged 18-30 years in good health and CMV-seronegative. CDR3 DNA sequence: TGCGCCAGCAGCCAAGGGAGGGGGCTCAATGAGCAGTTCTTC. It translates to CASSQGRGLNEQFF.